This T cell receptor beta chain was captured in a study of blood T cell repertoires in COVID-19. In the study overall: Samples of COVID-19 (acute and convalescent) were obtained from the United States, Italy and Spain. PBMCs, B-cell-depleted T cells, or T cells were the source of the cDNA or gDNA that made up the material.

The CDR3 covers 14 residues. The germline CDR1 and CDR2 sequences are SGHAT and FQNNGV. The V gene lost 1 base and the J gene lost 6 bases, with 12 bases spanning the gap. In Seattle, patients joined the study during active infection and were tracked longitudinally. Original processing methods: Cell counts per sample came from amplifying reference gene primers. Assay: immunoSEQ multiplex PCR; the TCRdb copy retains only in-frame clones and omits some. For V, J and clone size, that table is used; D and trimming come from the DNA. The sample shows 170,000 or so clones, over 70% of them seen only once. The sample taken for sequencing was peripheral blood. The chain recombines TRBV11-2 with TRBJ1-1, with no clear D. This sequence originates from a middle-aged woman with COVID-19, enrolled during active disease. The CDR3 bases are TGTGCCAGCAGCTTAGGTTGGCAGGACTCTGAAGCTTTCTTT. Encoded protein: CASSLGWQDSEAFF.